The present T cell receptor (beta chain) was sequenced within a study of Ad26.COV2.S vaccination and SARS-CoV-2 variants. Study background: Doses of Ad26.COV2.S were injected into muscle once or twice, 56 days apart.

This CDR3 comprises 15 residues. Per germline, CDR1 SGHVS and CDR2 FQNEAQ. Trimming at V came to 4 bases and at J to 4 bases, leaving 5 bases not matched to a gene. The treatment here: 15 to 20 received Ad26.COV2.S at low or high dose, single or two shots; roughly five received placebo; per-sample allocation not given. Day 63 after the first injection of vaccine or placebo was the sampling time. Vaccination employed an Ad26 vector expressing the Wuhan-strain SARS-CoV-2 spike. Only in-frame clones appear in the TCRdb table, and some are missing; sequencing was by immunoSEQ multiplex PCR. The sample holds 200,000 to 250,000 clones, 85% to 90% seen once.

This clonotype was obtained from a person between 18 and 59 years old who received the Ad26.COV2.S COVID-19 vaccine or a placebo. Here the sequenced sample was peripheral blood, taken in a trial of Ad26.COV2.S vaccine versus placebo. The genes are TRBV7-8 and TRBJ2-3; 10 bases fit TRBD1. CDR3 nucleotide sequence: TGTGCCAGCAGCTCCCCCGGGACAGGGGCAGATACGCAGTATTTT. Its translation is CASSSPGTGADTQYF.